The present T cell receptor beta chain was sequenced within a study of T cells in Graves' hyperthyroidism and ophthalmopathy. The wider study: Peripheral blood sampling occurred at initial diagnosis, before any treatment. Study results and limitations: Most clonotypes expanded in thyroid above 0.001 were likewise present in blood.

With a duration under 2 months, the hyperthyroidism was newly diagnosed in patients aged 18 to 65. CDR3 size: 15 residues. V lost 7 bases to trimming and J lost 1 base; unmatched junction nucleotides: 6. Looked up from germline, CDR1 is LGHDT and CDR2 is YNNKEL (reference sequence). Notes on this clonotype: Its antigen is as yet unknown.

Researchers took RNA transcripts and amplified the TCR beta CDR3 regions from them. Using the HTBI primer set, a first-round RT-PCR was run on the TCR CDR3. Each CDR3 protein gets one entry after TCRdb re-called the multiplex PCR reads with MiXCR. This table holds about 420,000 distinct CDR3 sequences, 15% to 18% found once. Input material: blood. The source is a woman between 18 and 29 years old with Graves' hyperthyroidism. The V gene is TRBV3-1, the J gene TRBJ2-3; 9 bases are a match to TRBD1. Written as DNA, the CDR3 is TGTGCCAGCACTTGGACAGGGGAAGGCACAGATACGCAGTATTTT. It specifies CASTWTGEGTDTQYF.